The rows below give T cell receptor beta chains drawn from one sample of a study of naive and memory T cell subsets. TCRdb used MiXCR to reprocess the 5' RACE reads, holding one entry per CDR3 protein. Here the sample spans more than 55,000 distinct CDR3 sequences, around 7.3% being singletons. These receptors originate from a female donor in good health. CDR3s include the opening cysteine and the closing phenylalanine or tryptophan. Each record gives: V gene, J gene, CDR3 protein.

V gene: TRBV19; J gene: TRBJ2-4; CDR3 protein: CASSIEGTGPGIQYF
V gene: TRBV6-2/TRBV6-3; J gene: TRBJ2-7; CDR3 protein: CASSYGTGAPYEQYF
V gene: TRBV29-1; J gene: TRBJ2-7; CDR3 protein: CSTRQGPTYEQYF
V gene: TRBV5-1; J gene: TRBJ1-4; CDR3 protein: CASSWDRSRGKLFF
V gene: TRBV28; J gene: TRBJ1-2; CDR3 protein: CASSLSGGGNYGYTF
V gene: TRBV28; J gene: TRBJ1-4; CDR3 protein: CASRGIEKLFF
V gene: TRBV6-5; J gene: TRBJ1-1; CDR3 protein: CASSYFGSEAFF
V gene: TRBV28; J gene: TRBJ2-2; CDR3 protein: CASRRTGRNTGELFF
V gene: TRBV5-1; J gene: TRBJ1-4; CDR3 protein: CASSLGGNGKLFF
V gene: TRBV2; J gene: TRBJ1-1; CDR3 protein: CASSGGQGAAGTEAFF